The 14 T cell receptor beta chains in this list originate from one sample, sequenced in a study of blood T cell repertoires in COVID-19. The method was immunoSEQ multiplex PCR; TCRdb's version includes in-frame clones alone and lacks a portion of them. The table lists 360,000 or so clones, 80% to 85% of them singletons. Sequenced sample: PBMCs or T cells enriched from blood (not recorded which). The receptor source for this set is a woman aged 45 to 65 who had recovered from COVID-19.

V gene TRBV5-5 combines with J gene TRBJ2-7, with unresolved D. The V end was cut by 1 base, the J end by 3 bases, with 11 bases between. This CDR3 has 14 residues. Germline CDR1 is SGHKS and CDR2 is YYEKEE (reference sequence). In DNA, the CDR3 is TGTGCCAGCAGCTTGACAGACCCAAGCTACGAGCAGTACTTC. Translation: CASSLTDPSYEQYF. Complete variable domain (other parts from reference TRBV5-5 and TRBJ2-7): DAGVTQSPTHLIKTRGQQVTLRCSPISGHKSVSWYQQVLGQGPQFIFQYYEKEERGRGNFPDRFSARQFPNYSSELNVNALLLGDSALYLCASSLTDPSYEQYFGPGTRLTVT.

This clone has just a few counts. The chain's CDR3 is CASSSGGFYYGYTF. The CDR3 DNA sequence: TGTGCCAGTAGTTCAGGGGGATTTTACTATGGCTACACCTTC. The J gene is TRBJ1-2, the V gene TRBV19; TRBD1 matches 7 bases. This CDR3 contains 14 residues. With V trimmed by 5 bases and J by 3 bases, 6 bases remained unmatched. CDR1 LNHDA and CDR2 SQIVND come from the germline V gene (reference sequence).

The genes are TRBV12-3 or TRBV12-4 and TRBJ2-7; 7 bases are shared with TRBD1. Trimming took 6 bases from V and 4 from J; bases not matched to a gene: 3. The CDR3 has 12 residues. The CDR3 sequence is CASRLRGYEQYF. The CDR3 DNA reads TGTGCCAGCAGACTCAGGGGGTACGAGCAGTACTTC.

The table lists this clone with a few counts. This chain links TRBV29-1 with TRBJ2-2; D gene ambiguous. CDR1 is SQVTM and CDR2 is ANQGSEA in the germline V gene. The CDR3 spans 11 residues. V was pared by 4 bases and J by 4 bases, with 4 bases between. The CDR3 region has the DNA TGCAGCGTTGGACTCACCGGGGAGCTGTTTTTT. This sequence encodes CSVGLTGELFF.

CDR3 nucleotides: TGTGCCAGCAGCTTAGCAAGGGGAGGTTCCTACAATGAGCAGTTCTTC. This encodes CASSLARGGSYNEQFF. The chain employs TRBV7-8 and TRBJ2-1, with a tentative D call TRBD2 (6 bases). Germline V gene sequence: CDR1 SGHVS, CDR2 FQNEAQ. The CDR3 totals 16 residues. The V end was cut by 0 bases, the J end by 1 base, with 10 bases between.

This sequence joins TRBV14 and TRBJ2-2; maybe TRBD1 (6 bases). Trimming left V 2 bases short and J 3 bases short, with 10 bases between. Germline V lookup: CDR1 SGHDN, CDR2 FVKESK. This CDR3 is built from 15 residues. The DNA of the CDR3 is TGTGCCAGCAGCCAACCACAGGGTTACACCGGGGAGCTGTTTTTT. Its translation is CASSQPQGYTGELFF.

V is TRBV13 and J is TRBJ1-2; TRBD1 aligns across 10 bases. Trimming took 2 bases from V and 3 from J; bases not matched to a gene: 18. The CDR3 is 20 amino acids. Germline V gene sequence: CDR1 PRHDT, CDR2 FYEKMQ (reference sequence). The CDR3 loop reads CASSLKGPRQGAPLDYGYTF. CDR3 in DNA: TGTGCCAGCAGCTTAAAGGGTCCAAGACAGGGGGCTCCTCTGGACTATGGCTACACCTTC.

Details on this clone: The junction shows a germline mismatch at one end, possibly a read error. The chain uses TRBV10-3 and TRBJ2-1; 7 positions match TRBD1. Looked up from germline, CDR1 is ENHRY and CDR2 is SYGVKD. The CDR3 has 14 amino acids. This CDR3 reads CAITEWGQYNEQFF. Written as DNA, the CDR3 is TGTGCCATCACTGAGTGGGGACAGTACAATGAGCAGTTCTTC.

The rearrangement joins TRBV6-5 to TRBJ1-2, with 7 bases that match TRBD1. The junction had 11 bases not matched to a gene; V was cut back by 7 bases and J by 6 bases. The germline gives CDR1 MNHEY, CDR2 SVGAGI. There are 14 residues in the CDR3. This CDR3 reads CASNSQGGADGYTF. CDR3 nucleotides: TGTGCCAGCAATTCCCAGGGGGGCGCGGATGGCTACACCTTC.

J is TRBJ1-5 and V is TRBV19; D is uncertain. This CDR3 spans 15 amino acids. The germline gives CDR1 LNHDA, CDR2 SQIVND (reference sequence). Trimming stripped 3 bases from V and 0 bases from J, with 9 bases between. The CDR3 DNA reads TGTGCCAGTAGTATGTCGCAGATTAGCAATCAGCCCCAGCATTTT. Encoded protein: CASSMSQISNQPQHF.

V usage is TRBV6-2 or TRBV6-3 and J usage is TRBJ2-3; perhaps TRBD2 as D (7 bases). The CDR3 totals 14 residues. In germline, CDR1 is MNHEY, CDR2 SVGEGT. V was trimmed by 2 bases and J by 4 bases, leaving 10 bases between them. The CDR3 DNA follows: TGTGCCAGCAGTTACCTAGGGGGGGCAGATACGCAGTATTTT. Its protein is CASSYLGGADTQYF.

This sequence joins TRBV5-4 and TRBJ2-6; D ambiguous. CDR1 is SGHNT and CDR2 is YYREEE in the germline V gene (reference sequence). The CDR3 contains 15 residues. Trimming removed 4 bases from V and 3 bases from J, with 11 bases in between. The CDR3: CASSPRSLGANVLTF. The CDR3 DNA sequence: TGTGCCAGCAGCCCCCGGAGCCTTGGGGCCAACGTCCTGACTTTC. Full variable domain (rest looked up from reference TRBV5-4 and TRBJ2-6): ETGVTQSPTHLIKTRGQQVTLRCSSQSGHNTVSWYQQALGQGPQFIFQYYREEENGRGNFPPRFSGLQFPNYSSELNVNALELDDSALYLCASSPRSLGANVLTFGAGSRLTVL.

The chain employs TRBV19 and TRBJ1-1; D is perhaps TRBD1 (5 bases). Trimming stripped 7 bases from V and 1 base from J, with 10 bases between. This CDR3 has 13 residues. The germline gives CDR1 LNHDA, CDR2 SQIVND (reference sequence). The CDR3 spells CASKKGKNTEAFF. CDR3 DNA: TGTGCCAGTAAGAAGGGGAAGAACACTGAAGCTTTCTTT.

The CDR3 spells CAIRYFVLDHGYTF. For the CDR3, the DNA is TGCGCCATCCGCTACTTCGTACTAGATCATGGCTACACCTTC. The chain couples TRBV10-1 to TRBJ1-2; D remains unclear. Germline-derived CDR1 and CDR2 are WNHNN and SYGVQD (reference sequence). The V end was cut by 10 bases, the J end by 6 bases, with 21 bases between. CDR3 length: 14 residues.